This T cell receptor (beta chain) appears in the sequencing data of a study of shared clonotypes between healthy human individuals. Germline CDR1 is SGHRS and CDR2 is YFSETQ. This CDR3 has 14 residues. Free of recent acute infections or vaccinations, the donors were healthy HIV-negative adults. Each sample came from a Caucasian adult donor living in Nashville, Tennessee. Sequenced by immunoSEQ multiplex PCR; TCRdb stores in-frame clones only, minus some. Seen here are some 480,000 clones, about 80% observed once, and the top ten hold about 12%. The source material was PBMCs. The receptor was isolated from a woman aged 40 to 50 in good health. Some clones in this sample may be carry-over from other donors' samples. The chain is built from TRBV5-1 and TRBJ2-5, with D maybe TRBD2 (6 bases). The J call could be wrong; TRBJ2-7 is a better fit for the DNA end. CDR3 coding DNA: TGCGCCAGCAGCTTGGGTTGGGGGGAATCCGAGCAGTACTTC. Translation: CASSLGWGESEQYF.